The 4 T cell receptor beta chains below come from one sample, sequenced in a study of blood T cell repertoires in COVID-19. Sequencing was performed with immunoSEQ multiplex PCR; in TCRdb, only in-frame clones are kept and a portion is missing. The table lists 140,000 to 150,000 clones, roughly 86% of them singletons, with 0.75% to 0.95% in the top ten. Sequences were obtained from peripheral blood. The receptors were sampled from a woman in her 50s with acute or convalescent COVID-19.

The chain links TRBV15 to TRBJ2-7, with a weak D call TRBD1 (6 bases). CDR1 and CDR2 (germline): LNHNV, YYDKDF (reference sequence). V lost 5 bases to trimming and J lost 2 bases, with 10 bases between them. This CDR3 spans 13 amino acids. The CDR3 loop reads CATSAGQTYEQYF. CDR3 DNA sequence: TGTGCCACCAGCGCCGGACAGACCTACGAGCAGTACTTC. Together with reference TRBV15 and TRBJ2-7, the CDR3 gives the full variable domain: DAMVIQNPRYQVTQFGKPVTLSCSQTLNHNVMYWYQQKSSQAPKLLFHYYDKDFNNEADTPDNFQSRRPNTSFCFLDIRSPGLGDTAMYLCATSAGQTYEQYFGPGTRLTVT.

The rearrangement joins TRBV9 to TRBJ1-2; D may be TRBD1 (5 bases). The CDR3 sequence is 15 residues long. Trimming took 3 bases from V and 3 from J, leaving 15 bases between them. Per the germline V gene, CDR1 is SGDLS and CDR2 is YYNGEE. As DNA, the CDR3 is TGTGCCAGCAGCGCCGCACAGGCCTCCTACTATGGCTACACCTTC. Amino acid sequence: CASSAAQASYYGYTF.

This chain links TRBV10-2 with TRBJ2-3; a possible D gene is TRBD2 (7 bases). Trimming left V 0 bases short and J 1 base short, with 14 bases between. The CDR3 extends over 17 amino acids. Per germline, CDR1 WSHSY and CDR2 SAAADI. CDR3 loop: CASSESERGGGTDTQYF. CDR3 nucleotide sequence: TGCGCCAGCAGTGAGTCGGAGAGGGGGGGTGGCACAGATACGCAGTATTTT.

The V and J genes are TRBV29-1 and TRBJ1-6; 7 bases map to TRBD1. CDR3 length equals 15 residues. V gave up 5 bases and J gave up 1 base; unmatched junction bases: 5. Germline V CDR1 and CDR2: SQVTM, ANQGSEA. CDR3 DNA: TGCAGCGTTTTAACAGGGGAATCCTATAATTCACCCCTCCACTTT. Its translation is CSVLTGESYNSPLHF. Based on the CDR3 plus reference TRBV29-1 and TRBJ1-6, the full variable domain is SAVISQKPSRDICQRGTSLTIQCQVDSQVTMMFWYRQQPGQSLTLIATANQGSEATYESGFVIDKFPISRPNLTFSTLTVSNMSPEDSSIYLCSVLTGESYNSPLHFGNGTRLTVT.